The T cell receptor beta chain under discussion was sequenced for a study of identical twins. Study-wide findings and caveats: Whereas memory repertoires showed no such difference, abundant cord blood beta clonotypes carried fewer insertions. Zero-insertion findings could be partly confounded by invariant cells (MAIT and iNKT cells). The study based its conclusions on cross-sectional statistical analysis and did not follow the same donors.

V trimming: 8 bases; J trimming: 4 bases; junction bases outside the gene matches: 12. The CDR3 sequence is 15 residues long. Germline V gene sequence: CDR1 SNHLY, CDR2 FYNNEI. This clonotype appeared a few times. Antigen: not known. Template switching added a universal primer site, and cDNA bore unique molecular identifiers. MiXCR, run by TCRdb on the 5' RACE reads, gives a single entry per CDR3 protein. Among approximately 1.8 million distinct CDR3 sequences listed, roughly a third were seen once. This rearrangement joins TRBV2 to TRBJ2-7, with 9 bases that match TRBD1. The receptor was isolated from a newborn girl in good health. The source material was cord blood. CDR3 loop: CASRDRVRSLYEQYF. As DNA, the CDR3 is TGTGCCAGCCGGGACAGGGTGAGGTCCCTATACGAGCAGTACTTC.